This paragraph covers one T cell receptor (beta chain) sequence. The CDR3 runs to 20 residues. Germline-derived CDR1 and CDR2 are LNHDA and SQIVND (reference sequence). Trimming took off 1 base at V and 5 bases at J, with 27 bases between the two ends. This record belongs to a study of shared clonotypes between healthy human individuals. Only in-frame clones appear in the TCRdb table, and some are missing; sequencing was by immunoSEQ multiplex PCR. The sample lists approximately 650,000 clones; 95% to 96% were seen once. Terminally differentiated effector memory CD45RA+ cells were excluded from the naive CD8 cells, which were CD45RO-negative and positively selected for CCR7.

The specimen sequenced was naive CD8+ T cells sorted from blood. The genes are TRBV19 and TRBJ1-5; a possible D gene is TRBD1 (5 bases). The sequence was obtained from a woman in her twenties or thirties in good health. CDR3 nucleotide sequence: TGTGCCAGTAGTATAGTGGGGCCATCGTGGGTCTGGGAAACGTATCAGCCCCAGCATTTT. This translates into CASSIVGPSWVWETYQPQHF.